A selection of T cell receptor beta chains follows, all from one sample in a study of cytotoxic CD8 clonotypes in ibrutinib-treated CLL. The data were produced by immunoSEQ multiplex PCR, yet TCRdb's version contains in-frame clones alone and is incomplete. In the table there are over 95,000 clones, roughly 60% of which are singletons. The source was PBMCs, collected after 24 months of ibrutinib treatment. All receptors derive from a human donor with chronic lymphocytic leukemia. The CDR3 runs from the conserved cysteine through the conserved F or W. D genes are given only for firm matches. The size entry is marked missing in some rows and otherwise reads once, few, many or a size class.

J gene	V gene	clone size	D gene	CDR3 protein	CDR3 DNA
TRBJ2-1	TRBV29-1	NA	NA	CSVGGPEQFF	TGCAGCGTGGGGGGGCCCGAGCAGTTCTTC
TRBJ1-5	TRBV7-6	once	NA	CASSLGWGNNQPQHF	TGTGCCAGCAGCTTAGGGTGGGGCAACAATCAGCCCCAGCATTTT
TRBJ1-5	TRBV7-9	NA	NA	CASSLEGDNQPQHF	TGTGCCAGCAGCCTCGAAGGGGACAATCAGCCCCAGCATTTT
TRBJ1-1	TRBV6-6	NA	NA	CASSYKGLVNTEAFF	TGTGCCAGCAGTTACAAGGGTCTGGTGAACACTGAAGCTTTCTTT
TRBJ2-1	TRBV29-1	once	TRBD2	CSVHLTSGTNYNEQFF	TGCAGCGTCCACTTAACTAGCGGGACGAACTACAATGAGCAGTTCTTC
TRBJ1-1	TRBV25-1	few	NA	CASREDSEAFF	TGTGCCAGCAGGGAGGACAGCGAAGCTTTCTTT
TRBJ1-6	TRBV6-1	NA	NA	CASRYFGDSPLHF	TGTGCCAGCAGATACTTCGGGGATTCACCCCTCCACTTT
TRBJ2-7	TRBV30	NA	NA	CAWSVGARGHEQYF	TGTGCCTGGAGTGTAGGTGCTCGAGGACACGAGCAGTACTTC
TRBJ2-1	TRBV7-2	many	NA	CASSPYNEQFF	TGTGCCAGCAGCCCCTACAATGAGCAGTTCTTC
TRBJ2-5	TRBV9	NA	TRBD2	CASTPTGAGGQETQYF	TGTGCCAGCACTCCCACCGGGGCGGGGGGTCAAGAGACCCAGTACTTC
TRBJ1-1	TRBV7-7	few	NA	CASSLQGNTEAFF	TGTGCCAGCAGCTTACAGGGGAACACTGAAGCTTTCTTT
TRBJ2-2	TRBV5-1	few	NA	CASSASRSLLLGELFF	TGCGCCAGCAGCGCCTCTAGAAGCTTACTGCTAGGGGAGCTGTTTTTT
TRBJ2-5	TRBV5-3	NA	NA	CASTPTRYQETQYF	TGTGCCAGTACCCCGACCCGGTACCAAGAGACCCAGTACTTC
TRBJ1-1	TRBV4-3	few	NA	CASSQGPGNTEAFF	TGCGCCAGCAGCCAAGGACCGGGGAACACTGAAGCTTTCTTT
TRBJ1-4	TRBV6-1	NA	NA	CASSHGNLNEKLFF	TGTGCCAGCAGCCACGGCAACCTTAATGAAAAACTGTTTTTT
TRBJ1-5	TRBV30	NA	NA	CAWSIGQWNQPQHF	TGTGCCTGGAGTATCGGACAGTGGAATCAGCCCCAGCATTTT
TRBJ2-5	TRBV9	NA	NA	CASSALETQYF	TGTGCCAGCAGCGCGCTCGAGACCCAGTACTTC
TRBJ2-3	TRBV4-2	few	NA	CASSQESPRVTDTQYF	TGTGCCAGCAGCCAAGAAAGTCCTCGGGTGACAGATACGCAGTATTTT
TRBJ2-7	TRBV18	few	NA	CASSPGQPTYEQYF	TGTGCCAGCTCACCAGGGCAGCCGACCTACGAGCAGTACTTC
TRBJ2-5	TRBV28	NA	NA	CATRVLETQYF	TGTGCCACCCGCGTATTGGAGACCCAGTACTTC
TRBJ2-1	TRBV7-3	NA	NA	CASSPGWKGGEQFF	TGTGCCAGCAGCCCTGGATGGAAAGGCGGTGAGCAGTTCTTC
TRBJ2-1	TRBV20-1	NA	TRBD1	CRVVRGNEQFF	TGCAGGGTGGTCAGGGGGAATGAGCAGTTCTTC
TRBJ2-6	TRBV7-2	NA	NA	CASSLGETGANVLTF	TGTGCCAGCAGCTTGGGGGAGACTGGGGCCAACGTCCTGACTTTC
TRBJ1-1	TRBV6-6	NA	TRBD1	CASRMTGRNTEAFF	TGTGCCAGCAGAATGACAGGGAGAAACACTGAAGCTTTCTTT
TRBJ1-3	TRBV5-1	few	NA	CASSPDTYSGNTIYF	TGCGCCAGCAGCCCGGACACCTACTCTGGAAACACCATATATTTT
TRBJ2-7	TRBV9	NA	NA	CASSSIPTEEQYF	TGTGCCAGCAGCAGTATACCGACGGAAGAGCAGTACTTC
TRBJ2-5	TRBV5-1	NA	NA	CASSFGQPGRTETQYF	TGCGCCAGCAGCTTTGGACAGCCGGGGCGTACAGAGACCCAGTACTTC
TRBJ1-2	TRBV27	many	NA	CPIWSYTF	TGTCCTATTTGGAGCTACACCTTC
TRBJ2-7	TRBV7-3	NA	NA	CASSETRARTYEQYF	TGTGCCAGCAGCGAAACTAGGGCACGTACCTACGAGCAGTACTTC
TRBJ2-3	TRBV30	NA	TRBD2	CAWSSGTSTDTQYF	TGTGCCTGGAGTTCGGGGACTAGTACAGATACGCAGTATTTT